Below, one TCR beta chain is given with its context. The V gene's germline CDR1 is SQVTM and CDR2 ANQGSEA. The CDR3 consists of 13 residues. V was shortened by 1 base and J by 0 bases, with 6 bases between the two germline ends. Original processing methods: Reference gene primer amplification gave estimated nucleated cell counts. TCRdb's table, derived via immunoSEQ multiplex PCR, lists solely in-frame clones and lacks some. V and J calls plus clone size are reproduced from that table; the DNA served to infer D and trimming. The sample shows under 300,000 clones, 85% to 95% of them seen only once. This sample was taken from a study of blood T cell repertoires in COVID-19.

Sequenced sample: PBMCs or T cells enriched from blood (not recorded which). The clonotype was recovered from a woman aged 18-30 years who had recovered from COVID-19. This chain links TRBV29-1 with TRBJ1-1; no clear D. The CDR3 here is CSVEVSMNTEAFF. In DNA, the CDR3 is TGCAGCGTTGAAGTCAGTATGAACACTGAAGCTTTCTTT.